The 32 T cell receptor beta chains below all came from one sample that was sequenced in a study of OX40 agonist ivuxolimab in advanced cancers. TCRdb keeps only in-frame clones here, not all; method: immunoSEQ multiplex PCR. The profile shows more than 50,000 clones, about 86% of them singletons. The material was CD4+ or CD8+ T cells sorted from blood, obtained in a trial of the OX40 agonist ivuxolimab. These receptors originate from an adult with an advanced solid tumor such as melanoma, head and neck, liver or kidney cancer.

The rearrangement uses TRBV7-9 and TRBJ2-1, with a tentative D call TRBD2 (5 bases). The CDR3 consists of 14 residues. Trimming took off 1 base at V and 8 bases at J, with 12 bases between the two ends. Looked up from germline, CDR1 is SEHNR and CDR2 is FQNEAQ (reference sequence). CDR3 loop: CASSLVSPADEQFF. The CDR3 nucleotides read TGTGCCAGCAGCTTAGTCAGCCCAGCGGATGAGCAGTTCTTC. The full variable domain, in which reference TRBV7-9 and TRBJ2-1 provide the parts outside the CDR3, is DTGVSQNPRHKITKRGQNVTFRCDPISEHNRLYWYRQTLGQGPEFLTYFQNEAQLEKSRLLSDRFSAERPKGSFSTLEIQRTEQGDSAMYLCASSLVSPADEQFFGPGTRLTVL.

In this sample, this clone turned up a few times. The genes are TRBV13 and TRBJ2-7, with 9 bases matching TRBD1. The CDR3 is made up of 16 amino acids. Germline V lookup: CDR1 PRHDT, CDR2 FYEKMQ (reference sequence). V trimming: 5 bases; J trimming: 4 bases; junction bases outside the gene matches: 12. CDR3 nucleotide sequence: TGTGCCAGCAGCCCCGTGGGACAGGGTCTGATATACGAGCAGTACTTC. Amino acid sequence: CASSPVGQGLIYEQYF.

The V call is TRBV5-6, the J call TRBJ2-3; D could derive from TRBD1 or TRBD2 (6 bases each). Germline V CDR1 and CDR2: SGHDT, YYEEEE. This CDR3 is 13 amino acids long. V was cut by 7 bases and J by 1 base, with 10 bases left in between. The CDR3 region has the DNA TGTGCCAGCGATGGGGGGCGCACAGATACGCAGTATTTT. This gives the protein CASDGGRTDTQYF.

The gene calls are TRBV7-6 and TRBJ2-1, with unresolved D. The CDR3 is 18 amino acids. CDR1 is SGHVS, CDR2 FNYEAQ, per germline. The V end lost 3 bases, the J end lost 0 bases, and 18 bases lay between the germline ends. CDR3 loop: CASSFRALGWGSYNEQFF. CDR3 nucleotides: TGTGCCAGCAGCTTTAGGGCCCTAGGGTGGGGCTCCTACAATGAGCAGTTCTTC.

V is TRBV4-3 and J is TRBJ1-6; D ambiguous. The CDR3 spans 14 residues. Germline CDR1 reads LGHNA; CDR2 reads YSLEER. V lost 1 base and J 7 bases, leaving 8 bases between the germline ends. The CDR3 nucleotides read TGCGCCAGCAGCCAAGTTAGACTAAATTCACCCCTCCACTTT. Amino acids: CASSQVRLNSPLHF.

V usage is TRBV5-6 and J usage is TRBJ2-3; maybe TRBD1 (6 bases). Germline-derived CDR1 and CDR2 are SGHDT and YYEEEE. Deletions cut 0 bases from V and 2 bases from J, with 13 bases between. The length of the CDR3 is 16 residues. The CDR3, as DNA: TGTGCCAGCAGCTTGGTATTGGACAGTCCCACAGATACGCAGTATTTT. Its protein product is CASSLVLDSPTDTQYF.

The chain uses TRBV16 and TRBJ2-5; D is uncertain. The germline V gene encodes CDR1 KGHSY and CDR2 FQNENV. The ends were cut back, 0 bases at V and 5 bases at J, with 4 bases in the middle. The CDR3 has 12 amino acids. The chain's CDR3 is CASSQSRETQYF. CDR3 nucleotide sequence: TGTGCCAGCAGCCAATCCCGGGAGACCCAGTACTTC.

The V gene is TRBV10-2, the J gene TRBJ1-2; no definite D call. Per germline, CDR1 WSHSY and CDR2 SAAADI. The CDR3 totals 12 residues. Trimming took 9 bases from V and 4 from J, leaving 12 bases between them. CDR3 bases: TGCGCCAGTACTGACAACTTCTATGGCTACACCTTC. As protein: CASTDNFYGYTF.

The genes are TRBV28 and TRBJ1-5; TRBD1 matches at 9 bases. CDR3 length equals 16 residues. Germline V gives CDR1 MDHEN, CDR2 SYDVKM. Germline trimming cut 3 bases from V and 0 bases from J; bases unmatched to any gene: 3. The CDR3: CASSLGTGYSNQPQHF. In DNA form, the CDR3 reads TGTGCCAGCAGTTTGGGGACAGGGTATAGCAATCAGCCCCAGCATTTT.

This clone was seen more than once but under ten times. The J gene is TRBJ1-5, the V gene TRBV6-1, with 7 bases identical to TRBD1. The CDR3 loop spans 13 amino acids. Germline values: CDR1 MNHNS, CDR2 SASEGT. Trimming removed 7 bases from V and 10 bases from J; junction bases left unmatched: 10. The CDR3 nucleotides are TGTGCCAGCAACCAGGGGGGGGGTGAACCCCAGCATTTT. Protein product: CASNQGGGEPQHF.

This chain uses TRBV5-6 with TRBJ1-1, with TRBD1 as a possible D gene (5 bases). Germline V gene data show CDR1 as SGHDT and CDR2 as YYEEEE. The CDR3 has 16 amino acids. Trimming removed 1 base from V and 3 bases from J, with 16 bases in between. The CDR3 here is CASSLTRGDFDTEAFF. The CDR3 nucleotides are TGTGCCAGCAGCTTGACGCGAGGGGACTTTGACACTGAAGCTTTCTTT.

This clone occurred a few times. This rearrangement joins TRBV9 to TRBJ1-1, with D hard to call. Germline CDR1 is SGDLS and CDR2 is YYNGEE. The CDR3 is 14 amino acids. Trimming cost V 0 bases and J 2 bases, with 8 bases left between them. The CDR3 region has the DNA TGTGCCAGCAGCGTAGTGTCCGGAAACACTGAAGCTTTCTTT. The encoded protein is CASSVVSGNTEAFF.

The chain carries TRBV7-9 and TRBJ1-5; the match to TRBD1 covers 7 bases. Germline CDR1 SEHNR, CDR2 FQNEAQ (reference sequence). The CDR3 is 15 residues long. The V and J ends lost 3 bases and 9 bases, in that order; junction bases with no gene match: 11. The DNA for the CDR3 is TGTGCCAGCAGCTTGTCACAGGGGCCTGGAGGGCCCCAGCATTTT. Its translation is CASSLSQGPGGPQHF.

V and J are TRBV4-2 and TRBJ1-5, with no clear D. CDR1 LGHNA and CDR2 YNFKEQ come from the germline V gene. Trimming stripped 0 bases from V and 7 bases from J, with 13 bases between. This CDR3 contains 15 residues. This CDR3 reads CASSQEHRLRQPQHF. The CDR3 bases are TGTGCCAGCAGCCAAGAGCACAGATTAAGGCAGCCCCAGCATTTT.

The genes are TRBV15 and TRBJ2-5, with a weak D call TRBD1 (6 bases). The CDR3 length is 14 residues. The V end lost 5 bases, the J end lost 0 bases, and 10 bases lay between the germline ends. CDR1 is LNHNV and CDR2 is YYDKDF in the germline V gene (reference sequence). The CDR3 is CATSSQGNQETQYF. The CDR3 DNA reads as TGTGCCACCAGCTCTCAGGGGAACCAAGAGACCCAGTACTTC.

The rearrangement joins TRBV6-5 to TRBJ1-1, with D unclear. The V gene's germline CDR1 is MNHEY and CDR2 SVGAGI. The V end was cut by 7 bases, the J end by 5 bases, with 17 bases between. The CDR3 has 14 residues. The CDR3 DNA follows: TGTGCCAGCACCTCCGGGGTCATCCCGACTGAAGCTTTCTTT. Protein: CASTSGVIPTEAFF.

The CDR3 reads CASSPWTGGNTEAFF. The CDR3 DNA sequence: TGTGCCAGCAGTCCCTGGACAGGGGGGAACACTGAAGCTTTCTTT. This sequence joins TRBV27 and TRBJ1-1; 10 positions agree with TRBD1. Germline V gene data show CDR1 as MNHEY and CDR2 as SMNVEV (reference sequence). The CDR3 consists of 15 residues. J was trimmed by 1 base and V by 5 bases; bases with no gene match: 4.

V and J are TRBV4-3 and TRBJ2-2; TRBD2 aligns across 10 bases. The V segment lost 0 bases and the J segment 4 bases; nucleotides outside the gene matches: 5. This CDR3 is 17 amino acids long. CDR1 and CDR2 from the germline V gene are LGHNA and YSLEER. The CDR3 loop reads CASSQDPSGGGTGELFF. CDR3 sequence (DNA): TGCGCCAGCAGCCAAGATCCGAGCGGGGGGGGCACCGGGGAGCTGTTTTTT.

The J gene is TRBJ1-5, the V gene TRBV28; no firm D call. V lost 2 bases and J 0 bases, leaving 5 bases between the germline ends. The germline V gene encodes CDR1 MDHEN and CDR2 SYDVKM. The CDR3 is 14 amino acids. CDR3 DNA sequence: TGTGCCAGCAGTTTACAGGTTAGCAATCAGCCCCAGCATTTT. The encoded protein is CASSLQVSNQPQHF. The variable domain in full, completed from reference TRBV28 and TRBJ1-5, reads DVKVTQSSRYLVKRTGEKVFLECVQDMDHENMFWYRQDPGLGLRLIYFSYDVKMKEKGDIPEGYSVSREKKERFSLILESASTNQTSMYLCASSLQVSNQPQHFGDGTRLSIL.

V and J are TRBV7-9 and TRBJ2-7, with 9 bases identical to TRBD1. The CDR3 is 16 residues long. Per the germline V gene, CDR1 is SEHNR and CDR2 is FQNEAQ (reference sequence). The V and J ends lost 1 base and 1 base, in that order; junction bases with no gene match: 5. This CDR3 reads CASSLDRGRGSYEQYF. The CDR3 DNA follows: TGTGCCAGCAGCTTAGACAGGGGGCGAGGGTCCTACGAGCAGTACTTC.

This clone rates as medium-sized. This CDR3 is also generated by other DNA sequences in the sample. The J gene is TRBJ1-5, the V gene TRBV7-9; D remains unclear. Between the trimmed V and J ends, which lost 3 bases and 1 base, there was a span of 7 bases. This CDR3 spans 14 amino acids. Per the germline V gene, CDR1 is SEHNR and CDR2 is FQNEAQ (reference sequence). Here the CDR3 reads CASSFQESNQPQHF. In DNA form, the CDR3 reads TGTGCCAGCAGCTTTCAAGAGAGCAATCAGCCCCAGCATTTT.

The CDR3 protein is CASSLGGRGQDTQYF. The CDR3 coding sequence is TGTGCCAGCAGCTTAGGAGGCAGGGGGCAAGATACGCAGTATTTT. This chain joins TRBV11-2 and TRBJ2-3; TRBD1 matches 8 bases. The CDR3 spans 15 residues. The V gene end was trimmed by 1 base and the J gene end by 5 bases; junction bases not matched to a gene: 5. Per germline, CDR1 SGHAT and CDR2 FQNNGV.

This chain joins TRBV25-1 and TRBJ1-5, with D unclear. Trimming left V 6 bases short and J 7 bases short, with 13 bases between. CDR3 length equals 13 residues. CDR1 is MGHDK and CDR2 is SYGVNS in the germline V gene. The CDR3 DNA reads TGTGCCAGCAGCAGACGGGGAGGGCAGCCCCAGCATTTT. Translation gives CASSRRGGQPQHF.

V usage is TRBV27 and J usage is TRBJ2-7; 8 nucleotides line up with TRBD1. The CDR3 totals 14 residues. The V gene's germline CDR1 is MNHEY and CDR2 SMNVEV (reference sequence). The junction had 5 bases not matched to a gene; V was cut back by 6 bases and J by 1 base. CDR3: CASSVDRESYEQYF. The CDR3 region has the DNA TGTGCCAGCAGCGTGGACAGGGAATCCTACGAGCAGTACTTC.

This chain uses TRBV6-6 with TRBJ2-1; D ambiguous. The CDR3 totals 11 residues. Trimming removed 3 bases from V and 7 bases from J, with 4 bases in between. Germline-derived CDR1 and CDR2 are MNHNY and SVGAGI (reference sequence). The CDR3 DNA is TGTGCCAGCAGTTATACTAATGAGCAGTTCTTC. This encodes CASSYTNEQFF.

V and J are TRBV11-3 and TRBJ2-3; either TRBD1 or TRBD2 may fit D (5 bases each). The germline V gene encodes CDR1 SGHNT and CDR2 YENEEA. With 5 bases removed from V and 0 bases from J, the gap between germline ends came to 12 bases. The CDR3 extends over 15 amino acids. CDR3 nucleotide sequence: TGTGCCAGCAGCACGGGGACGACTAGCACAGATACGCAGTATTTT. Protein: CASSTGTTSTDTQYF. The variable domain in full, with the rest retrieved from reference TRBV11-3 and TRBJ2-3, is EAGVVQSPRYKIIEKKQPVAFWCNPISGHNTLYWYLQNLGQGPELLIRYENEEAVDDSQLPKDRFSAERLKGVDSTLKIQPAELGDSAVYLCASSTGTTSTDTQYFGPGTRLTVL.

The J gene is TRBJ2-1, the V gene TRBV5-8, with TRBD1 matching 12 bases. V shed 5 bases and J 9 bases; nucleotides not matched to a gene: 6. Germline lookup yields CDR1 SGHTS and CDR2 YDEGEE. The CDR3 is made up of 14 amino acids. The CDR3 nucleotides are TGTGCCAGCAGTCCGGGACAGGGGGCCAGTGAGCAGTTCTTC. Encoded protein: CASSPGQGASEQFF.

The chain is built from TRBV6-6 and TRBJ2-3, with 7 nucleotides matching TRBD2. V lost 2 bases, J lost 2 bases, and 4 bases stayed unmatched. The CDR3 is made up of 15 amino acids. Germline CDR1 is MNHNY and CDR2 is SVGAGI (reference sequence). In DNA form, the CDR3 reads TGTGCCAGCAGTTACGCGGGGGAGACCACAGATACGCAGTATTTT. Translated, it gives CASSYAGETTDTQYF.

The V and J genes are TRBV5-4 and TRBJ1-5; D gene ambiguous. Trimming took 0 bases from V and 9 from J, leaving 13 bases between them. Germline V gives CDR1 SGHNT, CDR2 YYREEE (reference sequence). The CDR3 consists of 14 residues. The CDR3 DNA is TGTGCCAGCAGCTTGGTGCCGGGTCTGGGGCCCCAGCATTTT. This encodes CASSLVPGLGPQHF.

The CDR3 reads CATSREGTGEKLFF. For the CDR3, the DNA is TGTGCCACCAGCAGAGAAGGCACGGGTGAAAAACTGTTTTTT. The chain has TRBV15 and TRBJ1-4; D not resolved. The CDR3 runs to 14 residues. Trimming shortened V by 0 bases and J by 7 bases, and 9 bases separated the two germline ends. Germline V lookup: CDR1 LNHNV, CDR2 YYDKDF (reference sequence).

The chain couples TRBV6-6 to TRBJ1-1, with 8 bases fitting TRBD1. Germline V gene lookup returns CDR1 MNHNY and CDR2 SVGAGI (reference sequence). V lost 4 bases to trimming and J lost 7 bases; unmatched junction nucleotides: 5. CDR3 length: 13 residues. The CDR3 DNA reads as TGTGCCAGCAGTTCTGGACAGGGCTTTGAAGCTTTCTTT. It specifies CASSSGQGFEAFF.

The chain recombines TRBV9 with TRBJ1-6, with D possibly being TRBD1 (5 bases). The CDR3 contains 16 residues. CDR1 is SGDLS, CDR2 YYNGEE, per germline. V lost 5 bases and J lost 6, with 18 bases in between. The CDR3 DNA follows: TGTGCCAGCAGTCCTGGGGACCATTCTTTTAATTCACCCCTCCACTTT. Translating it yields CASSPGDHSFNSPLHF. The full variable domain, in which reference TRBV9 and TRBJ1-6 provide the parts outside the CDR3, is DSGVTQTPKHLITATGQRVTLRCSPRSGDLSVYWYQQSLDQGLQFLIQYYNGEERAKGNILERFSAQQFPDLHSELNLSSLELGDSALYFCASSPGDHSFNSPLHFGNGTRLTVT.